The clone carrying this T cell receptor (beta chain) was picked up many times. Antigen: not known. TCRdb redid the calling of the reads with MiXCR, one entry per CDR3 protein. The sample yields about 76,000 distinct CDR3 sequences, about 4% seen once. The data originate from a study of T cell repertoires in cytomegalovirus infection. In the study overall: Based on public TCR beta signatures, there were indications of CMV infection and of a matching HLA type.

Study observations and caveats: Of the TCR beta families, the public ones yielded a cumulative frequency that identified carriers of CMV plus the relevant HLA. Predominance within the ex vivo response was attributable to HLA-C-restricted CMV-specific TCR beta clonotypes.

The clonotype comes from a human donor in good health (CMV status not recorded). Some clones in this sample may be carry-over from other donors' samples. Sequenced input: PBMCs.

The CDR3 nucleotides are TGTGCCAGCACCTCTAGAACAGGGAGAACTGAAGCTTTCTTT. Its protein is CASTSRTGRTEAFF. This rearrangement joins TRBV6-2 or TRBV6-3 to TRBJ1-1; D possibly corresponds to TRBD1 (6 bases). V lost 7 bases and J 5 bases, leaving 17 bases between the germline ends. CDR1 MNHEY and CDR2 SVGEGT come from the germline V gene. This CDR3 spans 14 amino acids.